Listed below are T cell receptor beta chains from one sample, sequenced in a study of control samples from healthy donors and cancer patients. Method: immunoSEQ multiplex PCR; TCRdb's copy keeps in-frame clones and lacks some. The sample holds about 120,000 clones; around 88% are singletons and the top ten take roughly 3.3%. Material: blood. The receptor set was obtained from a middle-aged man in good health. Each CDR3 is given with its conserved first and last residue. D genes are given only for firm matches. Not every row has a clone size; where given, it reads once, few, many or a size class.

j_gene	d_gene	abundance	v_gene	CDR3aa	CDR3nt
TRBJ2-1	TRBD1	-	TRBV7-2	CASSLTGTAMTEQFF	TGTGCCAGCAGCTTAACCGGGACAGCAATGACTGAGCAGTTCTTC
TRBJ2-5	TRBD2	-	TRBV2	CASSTGLAGEQETQYF	TGTGCCAGCAGCACAGGACTAGCGGGGGAGCAAGAGACCCAGTACTTC
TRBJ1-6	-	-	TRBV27	CASSLVPGYNSPLHF	TGTGCCAGCAGTTTAGTACCGGGGTATAATTCACCCCTCCACTTT
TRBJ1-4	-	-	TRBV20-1	CSVKTGEKLFF	TGCAGTGTCAAGACGGGGGAAAAACTGTTTTTT
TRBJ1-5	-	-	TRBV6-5	CASSLSGSNQPQHF	TGTGCCAGCAGCCTATCGGGATCGAATCAGCCCCAGCATTTT
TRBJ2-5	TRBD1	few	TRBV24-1	CATSDSPGQGMETQYF	TGTGCCACCAGTGACTCTCCGGGACAGGGTATGGAGACCCAGTACTTC
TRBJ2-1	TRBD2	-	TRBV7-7	CASSLALSFSGGISYNEQFF	TGTGCCAGCAGCTTAGCGCTAAGTTTTAGCGGGGGGATCTCCTACAATGAGCAGTTCTTC
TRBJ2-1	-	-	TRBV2	CASNLGENEQFF	TGTGCCAGCAACTTGGGGGAAAATGAGCAGTTCTTC
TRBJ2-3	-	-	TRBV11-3	CASSLGSDTQYF	TGTGCCAGCAGCTTAGGGTCCGATACGCAGTATTTT
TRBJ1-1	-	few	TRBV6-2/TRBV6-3	CASSYYTVSEAFF	TGTGCCAGCAGTTACTACACTGTCTCTGAAGCTTTCTTT
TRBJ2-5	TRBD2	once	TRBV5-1	CASSYLAGGQETQYF	TGCGCCAGCAGCTATCTAGCGGGGGGTCAAGAGACCCAGTACTTC
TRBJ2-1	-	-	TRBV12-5	CASGGPSNEQFF	TGTGCTAGTGGTGGACCGAGCAATGAGCAGTTCTTC
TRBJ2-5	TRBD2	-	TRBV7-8	CASRKRGSETQYF	TGTGCCAGCAGGAAGCGGGGGAGCGAGACCCAGTACTTC
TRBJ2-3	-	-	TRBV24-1	CATSDGDRDTQYF	TGTGCCACCAGTGATGGTGACAGAGATACGCAGTATTTT
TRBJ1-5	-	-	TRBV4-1	CASSQDRGRLNQPQHF	TGCGCCAGCAGCCAAGATAGAGGGCGGTTGAATCAGCCCCAGCATTTT
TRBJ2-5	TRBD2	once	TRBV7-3	CASSPGTSGETQYF	TGTGCCAGCAGCCCAGGGACTAGCGGGGAGACCCAGTACTTC
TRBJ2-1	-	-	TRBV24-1	CATSELNGPDNEQFF	TGTGCCACCAGTGAATTGAACGGACCTGACAATGAGCAGTTCTTC
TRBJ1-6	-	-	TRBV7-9	CASSLASGVSSPLHF	TGTGCCAGCAGCTTAGCCTCAGGGGTTAGTTCACCCCTCCACTTT
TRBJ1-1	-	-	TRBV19	CASSIEAMNTEAFF	TGTGCCAGTAGTATAGAGGCGATGAACACTGAAGCTTTCTTT
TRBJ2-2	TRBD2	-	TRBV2	CASSLTSGGTGELFF	TGTGCCAGCAGCTTAACCTCCGGGGGGACCGGGGAGCTGTTTTTT
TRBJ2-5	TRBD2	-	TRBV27	CASSSASGGAETQYF	TGTGCCAGCAGTTCTGCTAGCGGGGGGGCAGAGACCCAGTACTTC
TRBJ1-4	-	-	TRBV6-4	CASSDSITGATNEKLFF	TGTGCCAGCAGTGACTCAATAACGGGTGCAACTAATGAAAAACTGTTTTTT
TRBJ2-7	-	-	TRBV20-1	CSASSSYEQYF	TGCAGTGCTAGTTCTTCCTACGAGCAGTACTTC
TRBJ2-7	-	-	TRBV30	CAWSLPSEQYF	TGTGCCTGGAGTCTCCCGTCAGAGCAGTACTTC
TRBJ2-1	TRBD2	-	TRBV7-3	CASSLNPGSGGPYNEQFF	TGTGCCAGCAGCTTAAACCCAGGGAGCGGGGGGCCTTACAATGAGCAGTTCTTC
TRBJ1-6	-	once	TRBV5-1	CASSLFIQGSNSPLHF	TGCGCCAGCAGCTTGTTTATCCAGGGCAGTAATTCACCCCTCCACTTT
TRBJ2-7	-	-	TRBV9	CASSATGYEQYF	TGTGCCAGCAGCGCGACGGGGTACGAGCAGTACTTC
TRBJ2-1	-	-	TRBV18	CASSPRGGGSDNEQFF	TGTGCCAGCTCACCACGTGGGGGAGGTTCGGACAATGAGCAGTTCTTC
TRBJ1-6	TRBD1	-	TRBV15	CATSRGQGTSPLHF	TGTGCCACCAGCAGGGGACAGGGGACTTCACCCCTCCACTTT
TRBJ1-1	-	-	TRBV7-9	CASSLEGKGTEAFF	TGTGCCAGCAGCTTAGAGGGAAAAGGCACTGAAGCTTTCTTT
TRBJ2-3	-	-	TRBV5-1	CASSPSDPGTDTQYF	TGCGCCAGCAGCCCGTCAGATCCGGGCACAGATACGCAGTATTTT
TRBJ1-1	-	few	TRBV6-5	CASSGTAQAEAFF	TGTGCCAGCAGCGGTACAGCTCAGGCAGAAGCTTTCTTT
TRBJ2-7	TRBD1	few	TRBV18	CASSRGTGGDEQYF	TGTGCCAGCTCACGTGGGACAGGGGGCGACGAGCAGTACTTC
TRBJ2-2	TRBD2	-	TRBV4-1	CASSHPGGAGGPGRSSTGELFF	TGCGCCAGCAGCCACCCGGGGGGAGCGGGGGGGCCCGGGAGATCAAGCACCGGGGAGCTGTTTTTT
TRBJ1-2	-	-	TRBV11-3	CASSPGDRISGYTF	TGTGCCAGCAGCCCGGGGGACCGAATTTCAGGCTACACCTTC
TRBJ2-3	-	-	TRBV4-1	CASSQEMDSTDTQYF	TGCGCCAGCAGCCAAGAAATGGACTCCACAGATACGCAGTATTTT